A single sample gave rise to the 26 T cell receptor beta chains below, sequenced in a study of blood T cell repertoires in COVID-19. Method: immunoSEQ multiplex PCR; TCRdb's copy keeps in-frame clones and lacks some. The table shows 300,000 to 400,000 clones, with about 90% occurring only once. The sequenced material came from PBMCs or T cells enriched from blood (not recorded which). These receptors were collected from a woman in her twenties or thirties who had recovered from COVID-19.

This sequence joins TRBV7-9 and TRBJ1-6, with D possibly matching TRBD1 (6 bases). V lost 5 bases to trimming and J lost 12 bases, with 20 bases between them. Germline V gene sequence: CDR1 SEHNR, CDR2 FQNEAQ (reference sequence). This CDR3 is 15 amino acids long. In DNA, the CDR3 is TGTGCCAGCAGCAGCGACCTTTACCAGGGGAAACCCCTCCACTTT. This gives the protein CASSSDLYQGKPLHF.

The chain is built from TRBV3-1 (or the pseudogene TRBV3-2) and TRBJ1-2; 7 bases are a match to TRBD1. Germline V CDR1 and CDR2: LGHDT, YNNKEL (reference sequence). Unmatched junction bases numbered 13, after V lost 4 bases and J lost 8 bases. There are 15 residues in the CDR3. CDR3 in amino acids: CASSRPTGPGGGYTF. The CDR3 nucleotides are TGTGCCAGCAGCCGACCGACAGGGCCCGGCGGGGGCTACACCTTC.

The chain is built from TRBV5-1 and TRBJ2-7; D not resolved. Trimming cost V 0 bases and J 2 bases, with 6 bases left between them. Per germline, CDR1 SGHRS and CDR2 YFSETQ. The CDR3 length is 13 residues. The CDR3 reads CASSLDMPYEQYF. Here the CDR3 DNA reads TGCGCCAGCAGCTTGGACATGCCCTACGAGCAGTACTTC.

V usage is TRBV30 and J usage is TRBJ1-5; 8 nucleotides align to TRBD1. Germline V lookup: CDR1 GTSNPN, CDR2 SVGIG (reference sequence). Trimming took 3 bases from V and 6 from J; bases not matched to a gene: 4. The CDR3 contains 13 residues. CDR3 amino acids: CAWRRQGTQPQHF. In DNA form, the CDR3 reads TGTGCCTGGAGAAGACAGGGGACTCAGCCCCAGCATTTT.

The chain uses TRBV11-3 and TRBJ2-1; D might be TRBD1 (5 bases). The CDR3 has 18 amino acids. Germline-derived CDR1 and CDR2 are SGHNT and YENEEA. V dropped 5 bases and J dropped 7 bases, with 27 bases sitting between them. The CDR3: CASSPSPRGRGRPNEQFF. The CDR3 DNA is TGTGCCAGCAGCCCAAGCCCGCGTGGAAGGGGCCGTCCTAATGAGCAGTTCTTC.

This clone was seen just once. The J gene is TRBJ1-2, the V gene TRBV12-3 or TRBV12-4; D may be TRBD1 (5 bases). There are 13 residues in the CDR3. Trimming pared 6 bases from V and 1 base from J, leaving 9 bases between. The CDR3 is CASRRQLNYGYTF. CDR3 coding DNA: TGTGCCAGCAGGAGACAGCTTAACTATGGCTACACCTTC.

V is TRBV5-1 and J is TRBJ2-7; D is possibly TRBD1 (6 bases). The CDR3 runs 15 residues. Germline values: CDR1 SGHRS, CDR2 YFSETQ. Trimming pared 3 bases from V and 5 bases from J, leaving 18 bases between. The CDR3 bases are TGCGCCAGCAGCTCCCAACAGGGAATTCCGGACGAGCAGTACTTC. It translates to CASSSQQGIPDEQYF.

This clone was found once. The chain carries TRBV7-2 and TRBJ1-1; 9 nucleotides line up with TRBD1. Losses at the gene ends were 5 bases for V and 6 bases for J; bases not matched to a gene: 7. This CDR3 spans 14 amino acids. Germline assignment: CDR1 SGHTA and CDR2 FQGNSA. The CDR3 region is CASSPGGQGAEAFF. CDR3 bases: TGTGCCAGCAGCCCGGGGGGACAGGGCGCTGAAGCTTTCTTT.

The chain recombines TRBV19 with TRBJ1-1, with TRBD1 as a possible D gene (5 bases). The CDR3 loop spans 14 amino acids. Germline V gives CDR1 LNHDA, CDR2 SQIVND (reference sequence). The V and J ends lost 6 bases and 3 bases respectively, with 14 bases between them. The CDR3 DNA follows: TGTGCCAGTAGGCAACAGGATCGCCACACTGAAGCTTTCTTT. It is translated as CASRQQDRHTEAFF. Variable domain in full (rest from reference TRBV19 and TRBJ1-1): DGGITQSPKYLFRKEGQNVTLSCEQNLNHDAMYWYRQDPGQGLRLIYYSQIVNDFQKGDIAEGYSVSREKKESFPLTVTSAQKNPTAFYLCASRQQDRHTEAFFGQGTRLTVV.

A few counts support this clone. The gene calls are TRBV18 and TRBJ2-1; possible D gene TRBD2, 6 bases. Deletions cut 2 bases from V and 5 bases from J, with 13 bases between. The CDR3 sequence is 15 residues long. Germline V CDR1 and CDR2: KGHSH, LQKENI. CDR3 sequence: CASSPSSGTDNEQFF. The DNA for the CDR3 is TGTGCCAGCTCACCAAGTAGCGGTACCGACAATGAGCAGTTCTTC. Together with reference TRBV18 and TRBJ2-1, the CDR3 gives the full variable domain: NAGVMQNPRHLVRRRGQEARLRCSPMKGHSHVYWYRQLPEEGLKFMVYLQKENIIDESGMPKERFSAEFPKEGPSILRIQQVVRGDSAAYFCASSPSSGTDNEQFFGPGTRLTVL.

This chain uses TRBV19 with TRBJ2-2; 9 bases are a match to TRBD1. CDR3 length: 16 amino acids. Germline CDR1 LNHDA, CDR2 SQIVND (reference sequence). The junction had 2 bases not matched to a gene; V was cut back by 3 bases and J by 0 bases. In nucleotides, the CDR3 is TGTGCCAGTAGTATTCGGACAGGGGCGAACACCGGGGAGCTGTTTTTT. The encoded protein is CASSIRTGANTGELFF. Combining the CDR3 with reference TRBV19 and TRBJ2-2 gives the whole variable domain DGGITQSPKYLFRKEGQNVTLSCEQNLNHDAMYWYRQDPGQGLRLIYYSQIVNDFQKGDIAEGYSVSREKKESFPLTVTSAQKNPTAFYLCASSIRTGANTGELFFGEGSRLTVL.

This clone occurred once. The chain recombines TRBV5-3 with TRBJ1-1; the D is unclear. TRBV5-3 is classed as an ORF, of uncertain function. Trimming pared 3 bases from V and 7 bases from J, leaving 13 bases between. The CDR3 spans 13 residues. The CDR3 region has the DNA TGTGCCAGAAGCTGGGCCGACGAAATTGAAGCTTTCTTT. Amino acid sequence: CARSWADEIEAFF.

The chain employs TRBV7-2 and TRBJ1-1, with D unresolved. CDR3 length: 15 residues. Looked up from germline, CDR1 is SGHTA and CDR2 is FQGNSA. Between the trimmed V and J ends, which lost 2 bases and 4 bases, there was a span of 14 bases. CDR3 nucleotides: TGTGCCAGCAGCTTAATGTCGGGGAGCTTCACTGAAGCTTTCTTT. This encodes CASSLMSGSFTEAFF.

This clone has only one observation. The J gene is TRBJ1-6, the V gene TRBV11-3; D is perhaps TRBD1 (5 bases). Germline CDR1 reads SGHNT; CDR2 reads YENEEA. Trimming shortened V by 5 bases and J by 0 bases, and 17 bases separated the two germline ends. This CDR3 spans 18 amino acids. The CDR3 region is CASSLRKGRSSYNSPLHF. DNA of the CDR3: TGTGCCAGCAGCCTACGCAAGGGGCGAAGCTCCTATAATTCACCCCTCCACTTT.

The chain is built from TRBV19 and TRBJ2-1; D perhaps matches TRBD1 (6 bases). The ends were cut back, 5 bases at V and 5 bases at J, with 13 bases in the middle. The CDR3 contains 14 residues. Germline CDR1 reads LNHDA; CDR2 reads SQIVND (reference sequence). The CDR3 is CASSQTDSHNEQFF. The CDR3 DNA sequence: TGTGCCAGTAGTCAGACGGACAGTCACAATGAGCAGTTCTTC.

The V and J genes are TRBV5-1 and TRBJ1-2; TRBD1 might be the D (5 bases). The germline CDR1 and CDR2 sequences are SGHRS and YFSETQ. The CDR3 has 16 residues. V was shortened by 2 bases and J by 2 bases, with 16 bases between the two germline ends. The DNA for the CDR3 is TGCGCCAGCAGCTTACCACCTCCGGGGGGGAACTATGGCTACACCTTC. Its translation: CASSLPPPGGNYGYTF.

The CDR3 sequence is CASSQDKGLTYGYTF. The CDR3 nucleotides read TGCGCCAGCAGCCAAGATAAGGGGCTGACCTATGGCTACACCTTC. The rearrangement uses TRBV4-1 and TRBJ1-2; a possible D gene is TRBD1 (5 bases). Germline lookup yields CDR1 MGHRA and CDR2 YSYEKL. Trimming shortened V by 0 bases and J by 4 bases, and 12 bases separated the two germline ends. The CDR3 has 15 amino acids.

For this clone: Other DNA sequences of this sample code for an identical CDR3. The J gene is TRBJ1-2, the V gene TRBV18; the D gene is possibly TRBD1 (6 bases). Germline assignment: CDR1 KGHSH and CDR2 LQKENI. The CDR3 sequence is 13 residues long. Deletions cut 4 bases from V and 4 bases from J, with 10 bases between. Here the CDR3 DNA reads TGTGCCAGCTCACTGGACAGTAGCTATGGCTACACCTTC. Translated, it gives CASSLDSSYGYTF.

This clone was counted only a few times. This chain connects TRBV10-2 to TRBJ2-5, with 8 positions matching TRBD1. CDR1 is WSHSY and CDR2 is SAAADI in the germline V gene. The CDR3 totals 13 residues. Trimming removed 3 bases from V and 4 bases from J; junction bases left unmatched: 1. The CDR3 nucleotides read TGCGCCAGCAGTGACAGGGGGCCAGAGACCCAGTACTTC. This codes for CASSDRGPETQYF.

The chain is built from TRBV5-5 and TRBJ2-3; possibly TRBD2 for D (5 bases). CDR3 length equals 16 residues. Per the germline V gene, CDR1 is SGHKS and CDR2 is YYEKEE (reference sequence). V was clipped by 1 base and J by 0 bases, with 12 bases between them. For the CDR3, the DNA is TGTGCCAGCAGCTTGTTCGGCAGGACTAGCACAGATACGCAGTATTTT. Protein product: CASSLFGRTSTDTQYF.

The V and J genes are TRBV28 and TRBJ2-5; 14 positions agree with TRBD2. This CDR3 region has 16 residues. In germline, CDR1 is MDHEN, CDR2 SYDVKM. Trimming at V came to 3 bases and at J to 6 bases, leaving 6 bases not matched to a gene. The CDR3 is CASSFWTSGGLKTQYF. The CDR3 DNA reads TGTGCCAGCAGTTTTTGGACTAGCGGGGGGTTAAAGACCCAGTACTTC.

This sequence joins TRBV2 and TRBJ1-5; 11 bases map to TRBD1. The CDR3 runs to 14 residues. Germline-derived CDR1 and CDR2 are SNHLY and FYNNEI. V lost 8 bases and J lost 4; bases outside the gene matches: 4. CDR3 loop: CASAGQGGNQPQHF. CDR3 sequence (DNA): TGTGCCAGCGCGGGACAGGGGGGAAATCAGCCCCAGCATTTT.

The CDR3 sequence is CATSRDLSYEQYF. In DNA, the CDR3 is TGTGCCACCAGCAGAGATCTCTCCTACGAGCAGTACTTC. The chain uses TRBV15 and TRBJ2-7; D is unclear. CDR1 and CDR2 (germline): LNHNV, YYDKDF (reference sequence). The CDR3 totals 13 residues. Trimming stripped 0 bases from V and 0 bases from J, with 3 bases between.

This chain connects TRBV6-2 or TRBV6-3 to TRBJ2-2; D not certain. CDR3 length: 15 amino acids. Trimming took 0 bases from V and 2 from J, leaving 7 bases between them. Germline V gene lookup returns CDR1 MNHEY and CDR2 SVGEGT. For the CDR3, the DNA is TGTGCCAGCAGTTACTCGAGCCGAAACACCGGGGAGCTGTTTTTT. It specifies CASSYSSRNTGELFF.

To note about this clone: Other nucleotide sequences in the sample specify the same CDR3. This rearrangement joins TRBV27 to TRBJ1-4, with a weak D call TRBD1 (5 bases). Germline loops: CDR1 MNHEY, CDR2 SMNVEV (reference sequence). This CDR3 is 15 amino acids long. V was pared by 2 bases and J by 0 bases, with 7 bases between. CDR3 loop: CASSLIRATNEKLFF. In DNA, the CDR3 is TGTGCCAGCAGTTTAATCAGGGCAACTAATGAAAAACTGTTTTTT.

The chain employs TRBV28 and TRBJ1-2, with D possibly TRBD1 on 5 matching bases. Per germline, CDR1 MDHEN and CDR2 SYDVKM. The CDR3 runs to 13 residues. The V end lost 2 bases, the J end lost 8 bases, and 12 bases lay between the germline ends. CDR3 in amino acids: CASSLQGSGGYTF. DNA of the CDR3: TGTGCCAGCAGTTTACAGGGTAGCGGAGGCTACACCTTC.